This TCR beta chain was documented in a study of cytomegalovirus exposure and HLA in healthy donors. Across the whole study: Inside one of the first data releases sat about 85 million unique TCRs taken from HLA-typed donors. Study outcomes and limitations: Association of 16,951 TCR beta sequences with HLA alleles was found at 0.05 false discovery rate in a later analysis. The study labeled 150 to 200 TCR beta chains cytomegalovirus-associated.

A note on this clone: As yet, its antigen is unknown.

Donors had nominal health at sampling but likely had unrecorded immune exposures. This PCR relied on a set of 60 Vbeta primers and 13 Jbeta primers. The assay was immunoSEQ multiplex PCR, and TCRdb's table has in-frame clones only and misses some. The sample's table shows about 210,000 clones. Germline V gives CDR1 MNHEY, CDR2 SMNVEV (reference sequence). The CDR3 contains 14 residues. V was clipped by 5 bases and J by 7 bases; unmatched bases: 7. The receptor's source is a woman in her twenties or thirties in good health and CMV-seropositive. The material sequenced was PBMCs. This chain connects TRBV27 to TRBJ1-5; 8 bases line up with TRBD1. The CDR3 nucleotides are TGTGCCAGCAGTCCGACAGGGGCGGTCCAGCCCCAGCATTTT. This translates into CASSPTGAVQPQHF.